One T cell receptor (beta chain) is described in this entry. This clonotype has ten or more counts. What antigen it recognizes has not been identified. Base quality data are lacking; no much larger clone is found one base away. The data derive from a study of glioma-infiltrating T cells (TCRdb year 2016). For context, the study as a whole: TCR alpha- and beta-chain repertoires were sequenced from glioma tissue, non-neoplastic brain tissue and matched peripheral blood mononuclear cells. Each tissue-infiltrating repertoire was compared with the same patient's peripheral blood repertoire to measure divergence between tissue and blood T-cell populations. The paired cohort was made up of three low-grade glioma patients, about 8 primary glioblastoma patients and three non-glioma patients who contributed non-neoplastic brain tissue. Study-level results and caveats: In non-neoplastic patients, VJ-independent divergence between tissue and blood fell below expectation, whereas in all gliomas, and especially in low-grade gliomas, the divergence rose above expectation. Tissue and blood shared very few CDR3 sequences, a result attributed to high CDR3 diversity and limited sampling. Group comparisons were based on small numbers of patients: three non-neoplastic, three low-grade glioma and 7 to 9 glioblastoma patients.

The CDR3, cysteine through phenylalanine, is 14 amino acids long. Of the read, only the CDR3 DNA is kept; its 42 bases are in frame from base 1. The germline V gene (reference sequence) sets CDR1 to MNHEY and CDR2 to SMNVEV. Between the V and J ends, shortened by 5 bases and 7 bases respectively, the junction contains 18 bases. The iRepertoire nested amplicon-rescue multiplex PCR (arm-PCR) platform was used to amplify TCR alpha and beta CDR3 regions from RNA. For one-step reverse transcription and amplification, about 90-400 ng of tissue mRNA or PBMC total RNA was used as input. After bead purification, a secondary multiplex PCR added Illumina adapters, and libraries were gel-purified between 200 and 400 bp. Demultiplexing relied on internal 6-nucleotide barcodes carried by the libraries. The libraries were sequenced on an Illumina MiSeq using 2x220 or 2x250 nucleotide paired-end reads. In the source study's methods: Paired reads were merged using FLASH 1.2.11 and were aligned to the GRCh37 human genome using BWA-MEM, after which TRA and TRB reads were extracted. An IMGT-derived reference of cassette sequences and CDR3 motifs, with pseudogenes included, was used for V and J assignment. Reads were translated in three frames, and productive CDR3s were defined as those with a C...FGXG motif and no stop codons. Unique combinations of V-J cassette pair and CDR3 amino acid sequence were defined as clonotypes. Reads were filtered by Hamming distance, with the threshold set by the sequence error rate of each sample in mapped regions. Through fastp at Q25 and MiXCR, TCRdb rebuilt clones from the public reads, retaining in-frame beta chains. A single entry per CDR3 protein holds the most common genes and DNA from its merged rows. TCRdb, not the authors, supplied the V and J calls. A total of tens of thousands of distinct CDR3 sequences appear in this sample, 40% of them only once. The ten largest clones represent 35% to 40% of the sample.

Material for sequencing was glioma tissue, nonneoplastic brain tissue, or PBMCs (not recorded which). The source is a human donor with low-grade glioma or glioblastoma, undergoing nonglioma brain surgery, or in good health (not recorded which). The rearrangement joined TRBV27 to TRBJ2-7; the D segment might be TRBD1 or TRBD2, since each matches 6 bases. The CDR3 loop reads CASSQRGADGEQYF. The DNA sequence reads TGTGCCAGCAGTCAAAGGGGGGCGGACGGAGAGCAGTACTTC.